One sample yielded the 21 T cell receptor beta chains listed below, sequenced in a study of identical twins. TCRdb re-derived calls from the 5' RACE reads in MiXCR, one entry per CDR3 protein. The data contain about 480,000 distinct CDR3 sequences, 14% of them singletons. The sample also formed part of further work on yellow fever vaccine responses in identical twins.

The sample was CD4+ T cells sorted from blood. The receptors originated from a woman under 30 in good health.

This clonotype appeared a few times. V is TRBV7-9 and J is TRBJ1-5; D not certain. The CDR3 sequence is 12 residues long. V was pared by 4 bases and J by 12 bases, with 13 bases between. Germline values: CDR1 SEHNR, CDR2 FQNEAQ (reference sequence). This CDR3 reads CASSSGPRDQHF. As DNA, the CDR3 is TGTGCCAGCAGCTCTGGACCCCGGGACCAGCATTTT. The full variable domain, with the rest looked up from reference TRBV7-9 and TRBJ1-5, is DTGVSQNPRHKITKRGQNVTFRCDPISEHNRLYWYRQTLGQGPEFLTYFQNEAQLEKSRLLSDRFSAERPKGSFSTLEIQRTEQGDSAMYLCASSSGPRDQHFGDGTRLSIL.

The chain couples TRBV14 to TRBJ2-3, with D possibly TRBD2 on 5 matching bases. This CDR3 contains 14 residues. Trimming removed 0 bases at V and 8 bases at J, with 12 bases between. Germline CDR1 reads SGHDN; CDR2 reads FVKESK. The CDR3 region is CASSQDLGSGTQYF. The CDR3 DNA sequence: TGTGCCAGCAGCCAAGATCTAGGGAGCGGTACGCAGTATTTT.

The V gene is TRBV5-1, the J gene TRBJ2-7; D is unclear. The V end lost 4 bases, the J end lost 3 bases, and 8 bases lay between the germline ends. CDR1 is SGHRS, CDR2 YFSETQ, per germline. The CDR3 has 12 residues. The CDR3 region is CASSPPDYEQYF. CDR3 bases: TGCGCCAGCAGCCCCCCGGACTACGAGCAGTACTTC.

The chain links TRBV20-1 to TRBJ2-1; 11 positions agree with TRBD2. The CDR3 sequence is 15 residues long. V shed 6 bases and J 3 bases; nucleotides not matched to a gene: 7. The germline V gene has CDR1 DFQATT and CDR2 SNEGSKA (reference sequence). The CDR3 DNA reads TGCAGTGCCCCAAGTAGCGGGAGGGTCTACAATGAGCAGTTCTTC. Its protein product is CSAPSSGRVYNEQFF.

This clonotype appeared a few times. The chain uses TRBV20-1 and TRBJ2-5; either TRBD1 or TRBD2 may supply D (5 bases each). This CDR3 has 13 residues. V shed 5 bases and J shed 5 bases, with 15 bases lying between them. CDR1 is DFQATT and CDR2 is SNEGSKA in the germline V gene (reference sequence). As DNA, the CDR3 is TGCAGTGCTGAATCCGGGGCGATGGAGACCCAGTACTTC. Translating it yields CSAESGAMETQYF.

The rearrangement uses TRBV20-1 and TRBJ2-5; D could derive from TRBD1 or TRBD2 (6 bases each). V lost 4 bases and J lost 2, with 11 bases in between. The CDR3 is 13 amino acids. Germline CDR1 DFQATT, CDR2 SNEGSKA (reference sequence). Here the CDR3 reads CSATRGPQETQYF. The DNA of the CDR3 is TGCAGTGCTACCCGGGGGCCACAAGAGACCCAGTACTTC.

The rearrangement links TRBV21-1 to TRBJ1-1; the table gives TRBD1 as D, unverified against the DNA. TRBV21-1 is flagged as a pseudogene. CDR3 length equals 17 residues. CDR3 bases: TGTGCCAGCAGCAAAGTGGAGGCGGGACAAAAGCACACTGAAGCTTTCTTT. Amino acids: CASSKVEAGQKHTEAFF.

The rearrangement uses TRBV12-3 or TRBV12-4 and TRBJ1-2; weak D call: TRBD1 (5 bases). V was pared by 2 bases and J by 6 bases, with 16 bases between. The CDR3 is 15 amino acids. Here the CDR3 DNA reads TGTGCCAGCAGTTTAAGCACAGGATCGATACATGGCTACACCTTC. It is translated as CASSLSTGSIHGYTF.

The rearrangement uses TRBV27 and TRBJ2-1, with 9 bases aligning to TRBD1. The junction had 8 bases not matched to a gene; V was cut back by 5 bases and J by 6 bases. The CDR3 is 15 amino acids. Germline CDR1 is MNHEY and CDR2 is SMNVEV (reference sequence). The CDR3 sequence: CASSPPGQGSNEQFF. The CDR3 DNA follows: TGTGCCAGCAGTCCGCCGGGACAGGGTTCCAATGAGCAGTTCTTC.

This clonotype was detected ten times or more. The chain combines TRBV12-3 or TRBV12-4 with TRBJ2-3, with D maybe TRBD1 (6 bases). This CDR3 has 13 residues. Trimming left V 6 bases short and J 3 bases short, with 10 bases between. The CDR3 protein is CASSLTGTDTQYF. DNA for the CDR3: TGTGCCAGCAGCCTCACAGGGACAGATACGCAGTATTTT.

This clonotype was picked up a small number of times. This rearrangement joins TRBV7-2 to TRBJ2-1; maybe TRBD2 (6 bases). This CDR3 is 17 amino acids long. Germline assignment: CDR1 SGHTA and CDR2 FQGNSA. Trimming removed 4 bases at V and 4 bases at J, with 20 bases between. The CDR3, as DNA: TGTGCCAGCAGCTCACCGGGACTGAGGCGAGGGTACAATGAGCAGTTCTTC. It specifies CASSSPGLRRGYNEQFF.

V usage is TRBV18 and J usage is TRBJ2-1, with 13 bases lining up with TRBD2. V shed 4 bases, J shed 3 bases, and the junction held 3 bases outside the gene matches. The germline gives CDR1 KGHSH, CDR2 LQKENI. CDR3 size: 16 residues. CDR3 region: CASSRTSGSGYNEQFF. CDR3 sequence (DNA): TGTGCCAGCTCACGGACTAGCGGGAGTGGCTACAATGAGCAGTTCTTC.

This clonotype was seen more than once but under ten times. The chain carries TRBV6-4 and TRBJ1-1; no firm D call. V shed 6 bases and J shed 7 bases, with 15 bases lying between them. This CDR3 contains 13 residues. Germline V gene data show CDR1 as MRHNA and CDR2 as SNTAGT. CDR3 DNA: TGTGCCAGCAGGGTGACCCCGGGAGGTGAAGCTTTCTTT. Encoded protein: CASRVTPGGEAFF.

The table lists this clonotype with many counts. The chain joins TRBV24-1 to TRBJ2-3; D remains unclear. The CDR3 is made up of 15 amino acids. Germline lookup yields CDR1 KGHDR and CDR2 SFDVKD. V lost 0 bases and J 3 bases, leaving 9 bases between the germline ends. The DNA for the CDR3 is TGTGCCACCAGTGATTTGCTCCTAGGGACAGATACGCAGTATTTT. Translating it yields CATSDLLLGTDTQYF.

This clonotype was recorded many times. The chain links TRBV6-4 to TRBJ2-2; no reliable D call. There are 12 residues in the CDR3. V lost 6 bases, J lost 7 bases, and 9 bases lay in between. From germline, CDR1 is MRHNA and CDR2 SNTAGT. The DNA of the CDR3 is TGTGCCAGCAGCACTCCGATCGGGGAGCTGTTTTTT. This sequence encodes CASSTPIGELFF.

This clonotype was observed a handful of times. This sequence joins TRBV6-5 and TRBJ2-3, with 8 positions matching TRBD1. The J segment lost 10 bases and the V segment lost 11 bases, leaving 11 bases of the junction unmatched. CDR3 length: 12 amino acids. In germline, CDR1 is MNHEY, CDR2 SVGAGI. The CDR3: CAAIPRGQAQYF. The CDR3 bases are TGTGCCGCCATTCCTCGGGGACAGGCGCAGTATTTT.

This clonotype was seen ten or more times. The chain joins TRBV28 to TRBJ2-3; maybe TRBD1 (6 bases). The CDR3 is 17 residues long. Germline V lookup: CDR1 MDHEN, CDR2 SYDVKM. V was trimmed by 6 bases and J by 0 bases, leaving 19 bases between them. The CDR3 is CASRPAGRGFSTDTQYF. The DNA for the CDR3 is TGTGCCAGCAGACCCGCGGGCAGGGGTTTCAGCACAGATACGCAGTATTTT.

The genes are TRBV5-1 and TRBJ2-7; 13 bases are a match to TRBD2. Trimming removed 7 bases from V and 4 bases from J; junction bases left unmatched: 8. There are 15 residues in the CDR3. The germline V gene encodes CDR1 SGHRS and CDR2 YFSETQ. The CDR3 nucleotides are TGCGCCAGCCAGCCAACTAGCGGGAGGGTATACGAGCAGTACTTC. Amino acid sequence: CASQPTSGRVYEQYF.

The chain recombines TRBV7-8 with TRBJ2-1; 14 positions agree with TRBD2. J lost 14 bases, V lost 5 bases, and 8 bases had no gene match. Germline V gene data show CDR1 as SGHVS and CDR2 as FQNEAQ. This CDR3 region has 14 residues. CDR3 sequence reads: CASSGTSGRGGEFF. The CDR3 nucleotides are TGTGCCAGCAGCGGGACTAGCGGGAGAGGTGGGGAGTTCTTC.

This clonotype was seen a few times. The chain is built from TRBV7-9 and TRBJ2-1; weak D call: TRBD1 (6 bases). The V end lost 5 bases, the J end lost 3 bases, and 11 bases lay between the germline ends. The CDR3 covers 14 residues. CDR1 and CDR2 from the germline V gene are SEHNR and FQNEAQ (reference sequence). The CDR3 sequence: CASSPRQVYNEQFF. The CDR3 DNA reads as TGTGCCAGCAGCCCCAGACAGGTCTACAATGAGCAGTTCTTC.

There are a few counts of this clonotype. This chain links TRBV4-1 with TRBJ2-2; unclear D gene. The germline CDR1 and CDR2 sequences are MGHRA and YSYEKL. Trimming removed 0 bases at V and 5 bases at J, with 16 bases between. The length of the CDR3 is 17 residues. The CDR3 DNA reads TGCGCCAGCAGCCAAGATCTCCGCCCCGTGGGGACCGGGGAGCTGTTTTTT. It is translated as CASSQDLRPVGTGELFF.